Following are 31 T cell receptor beta chains from one sample sequenced in a study of early T cells in non-severe SARS-CoV-2 infection. TCRdb passed the 5' RACE reads through MiXCR, listing each CDR3 protein once. The repertoire holds some 82,000 distinct CDR3 sequences, roughly 6% seen once, with roughly 7.8% in the top ten. The sequenced material came from whole blood. Receptor source: an adult who was a healthcare worker with PCR-confirmed SARS-CoV-2 infection or an uninfected control (not recorded which).

This clonotype was counted ten times or more. The chain carries TRBV12-3 or TRBV12-4 and TRBJ2-7; 8 nucleotides match TRBD2. This CDR3 spans 14 amino acids. V shed 3 bases and J 4 bases; nucleotides not matched to a gene: 5. As DNA, the CDR3 is TGTGCCAGCAGTTTTGGGACTAGGGGGTACGAGCAGTACTTC. Translated, it gives CASSFGTRGYEQYF.

This clonotype was detected only a few times. The rearrangement joins TRBV3-1 to TRBJ2-7; D is possibly TRBD1 or TRBD2 (5 bases each). This CDR3 contains 15 residues. Germline V gene data show CDR1 as LGHDT and CDR2 as YNNKEL (reference sequence). V lost 1 base and J lost 10, with 20 bases in between. CDR3 residues: CASSQGRGVSENQYF. The CDR3 nucleotides are TGTGCCAGCAGCCAAGGAAGGGGAGTGAGCGAAAATCAGTACTTC.

This clonotype showed up many times. The CDR3 sequence: CASSLGQAGNTIYF. The CDR3 bases are TGTGCCAGCAGCTTAGGACAGGCTGGAAACACCATATATTTT. The chain uses TRBV7-9 and TRBJ1-3; the D gene is possibly TRBD1 (6 bases). Trimming cost V 1 base and J 2 bases, with 6 bases left between them. The CDR3 sequence is 14 residues long. Germline CDR1 reads SEHNR; CDR2 reads FQNEAQ (reference sequence).

This clonotype was detected ten times or more. This rearrangement joins TRBV20-1 to TRBJ2-1; D remains unclear. The CDR3 runs to 13 residues. V lost 1 base, J lost 6 bases, and 10 bases lay in between. Germline lookup yields CDR1 DFQATT and CDR2 SNEGSKA (reference sequence). CDR3 amino acids: CSARAANGNEQFF. Written as DNA, the CDR3 is TGCAGTGCTAGAGCCGCCAACGGCAATGAGCAGTTCTTC.

This clonotype has a count of ten or more. The chain is built from TRBV6-5 and TRBJ1-1; no clear D. The CDR3 is 14 amino acids. V was clipped by 5 bases and J by 2 bases, with 12 bases between them. Germline CDR1 reads MNHEY; CDR2 reads SVGAGI. CDR3 sequence reads: CASSVARLNTEAFF. The DNA of the CDR3 is TGTGCCAGCAGTGTGGCGCGCCTTAACACTGAAGCTTTCTTT.

In its sample, this clonotype was seen a few times. The V call is TRBV6-5, the J call TRBJ2-5; 7 positions agree with TRBD2. The CDR3 contains 13 residues. The ends lost 6 bases at V and 3 bases at J; junction bases unmatched: 4. CDR1 and CDR2 (germline): MNHEY, SVGAGI. The DNA for the CDR3 is TGTGCCAGCAGCCGCAGCGGGAAAGAGACCCAGTACTTC. Its translation: CASSRSGKETQYF.

This clonotype was counted a few times. The CDR3 region has the DNA TGTGCCAGCAGTTTTGGGCCCAATCAGCCCCAGCATTTT. It yields the protein CASSFGPNQPQHF. The V gene is TRBV27, the J gene TRBJ1-5; D not certain. Trimming cost V 3 bases and J 3 bases, with 6 bases left between them. This CDR3 spans 13 amino acids. The germline CDR1 and CDR2 sequences are MNHEY and SMNVEV (reference sequence).

This clonotype was observed a handful of times. The chain is built from TRBV20-1 and TRBJ2-7; D is uncertain. Germline CDR1 and CDR2: DFQATT and SNEGSKA (reference sequence). Trimming took 6 bases from V and 5 from J, leaving 17 bases between them. This CDR3 is built from 13 residues. The CDR3 nucleotides read TGCAGTGCCCGCCGGGCCCTTATCCACGAGCAGTACTTC. Amino acid sequence: CSARRALIHEQYF.

Written as DNA, the CDR3 is TGTGCCAGCAGCCCCGGACACAACCAAGAGACCCAGTACTTC. Protein product: CASSPGHNQETQYF. The V gene is TRBV6-1, the J gene TRBJ2-5, with D perhaps matching TRBD1 (5 bases). CDR3 size: 14 residues. The V gene lost 6 bases and the J gene lost 0 bases, with 11 bases spanning the gap. The germline V gene encodes CDR1 MNHNS and CDR2 SASEGT.

The chain combines TRBV7-2 with TRBJ1-6, with D possibly matching TRBD1 (6 bases). The CDR3 extends over 15 amino acids. Germline V gene lookup returns CDR1 SGHTA and CDR2 FQGNSA. The V and J ends lost 0 bases and 7 bases respectively, with 10 bases between them. The CDR3 nucleotides read TGTGCCAGCAGCTTAGCCGGGGGGCTGAATTCACCCCTCCACTTT. Its protein is CASSLAGGLNSPLHF.

The table lists this clonotype with many counts. The chain recombines TRBV18 with TRBJ2-7; no definite D call. The germline V gene has CDR1 KGHSH and CDR2 LQKENI. The CDR3 contains 12 residues. The ends were cut back, 1 base at V and 6 bases at J, with 7 bases in the middle. The CDR3 sequence: CASSPQGSEQYF. DNA for the CDR3: TGTGCCAGCTCACCACAGGGTTCCGAGCAGTACTTC.

At least ten counts were recorded for this clonotype. The chain couples TRBV11-2 to TRBJ2-4; D remains ambiguous. Trimming pared 5 bases from V and 5 bases from J, leaving 4 bases between. In germline, CDR1 is SGHAT, CDR2 FQNNGV. CDR3 size: 11 residues. CDR3 nucleotides: TGTGCCAGCAGCGCCCAAAACATTCAGTACTTC. It is translated as CASSAQNIQYF.

The sample holds many counts of this clonotype. The gene calls are TRBV19 and TRBJ2-1, with D possibly TRBD2 on 6 matching bases. The CDR3 totals 17 residues. The germline gives CDR1 LNHDA, CDR2 SQIVND (reference sequence). V shed 7 bases and J shed 0 bases, with 19 bases lying between them. CDR3 bases: TGTGCCAGTAACCCCCTTTACGACGGGGGCTCCTACAATGAGCAGTTCTTC. Translated, it gives CASNPLYDGGSYNEQFF.

Many counts were recorded for this clonotype. This sequence joins TRBV6-4 and TRBJ1-6; D gene uncertain. Germline V gene data show CDR1 as MRHNA and CDR2 as SNTAGT. The CDR3 runs 15 residues. V shed 0 bases and J shed 7 bases, with 10 bases lying between them. This CDR3 reads CASSDSGGRNSPLHF. DNA of the CDR3: TGTGCCAGCAGTGACTCAGGAGGGAGGAATTCACCCCTCCACTTT.

This clonotype was counted at least ten times. This sequence joins TRBV4-2 and TRBJ1-5; 10 bases line up with TRBD1. The CDR3 loop spans 16 amino acids. The germline V gene encodes CDR1 LGHNA and CDR2 YNFKEQ. V was clipped by 1 base and J by 3 bases; unmatched bases: 3. For the CDR3, the DNA is TGTGCCAGCAGCCAAGGCGGGACAGGGGTCAATCAGCCCCAGCATTTT. Translating gives CASSQGGTGVNQPQHF.

This clonotype has only a few counts. The chain recombines TRBV7-9 with TRBJ2-5; D may be TRBD1 (6 bases). With 5 bases removed from V and 4 bases from J, the gap between germline ends came to 14 bases. The CDR3 extends over 14 amino acids. CDR1 SEHNR and CDR2 FQNEAQ come from the germline V gene (reference sequence). The CDR3 DNA reads TGTGCCAGCAGCAGAACAGGGACGGGAGAGACCCAGTACTTC. Residues: CASSRTGTGETQYF.

The sample holds a few counts of this clonotype. Here the CDR3 DNA reads TGTGCCATCGGCAAACAGGGGGCCTCATACAATGAGCAGTTCTTC. It translates to CAIGKQGASYNEQFF. The V call is TRBV10-3, the J call TRBJ2-1; 9 bases map to TRBD1. The V segment lost 8 bases and the J segment 4 bases; nucleotides outside the gene matches: 9. The CDR3 extends over 15 amino acids. The germline gives CDR1 ENHRY, CDR2 SYGVKD.

Only a few counts were recorded for this clonotype. The gene calls are TRBV9 and TRBJ1-1, with 8 bases lining up with TRBD1. This CDR3 contains 15 residues. J was trimmed by 1 base and V by 4 bases; bases with no gene match: 6. The germline CDR1 and CDR2 sequences are SGDLS and YYNGEE. CDR3 sequence (DNA): TGTGCCAGCAGCTCGCGGACAGGGTCGAACACTGAAGCTTTCTTT. Translating it yields CASSSRTGSNTEAFF.

This chain links TRBV2 with TRBJ1-1; D might be TRBD1 (5 bases). Deletions cut 7 bases from V and 1 base from J, with 10 bases between. The CDR3 extends over 13 amino acids. The V gene's germline CDR1 is SNHLY and CDR2 FYNNEI. This CDR3 is CASKGGTNTEAFF. The CDR3 bases are TGTGCCAGCAAAGGAGGGACGAACACTGAAGCTTTCTTT.

In this sample, this clonotype turned up many times. The CDR3 sequence is CASSPATFRDRGRGNEKLFF. CDR3 sequence (DNA): TGTGCCAGCAGTCCGGCCACCTTCCGGGACAGGGGGCGCGGTAATGAAAAACTGTTTTTT. The genes are TRBV12-3 or TRBV12-4 and TRBJ1-4, with 12 bases matching TRBD1. This CDR3 contains 20 residues. The ends lost 5 bases at V and 4 bases at J; junction bases unmatched: 17.

The V gene is TRBV20-1, the J gene TRBJ2-3; 7 bases match TRBD2. This CDR3 spans 15 amino acids. Germline CDR1 DFQATT, CDR2 SNEGSKA (reference sequence). Trimming cost V 8 bases and J 6 bases; bases outside gene matches: 17. The CDR3 DNA follows: TGCAGTACGACTACGAGCCGGGAGGAAGCGGATACGCAGTATTTT. Translating it yields CSTTTSREEADTQYF.

This clonotype was seen a handful of times. This rearrangement joins TRBV20-1 to TRBJ1-1, with D possibly being TRBD1 (5 bases). CDR3 length: 11 residues. Trimming left V 2 bases short and J 6 bases short, with 7 bases between. The V gene's germline CDR1 is DFQATT and CDR2 SNEGSKA (reference sequence). DNA for the CDR3: TGCAGTGCTAGACCGGGGGCTGAAGCTTTCTTT. Its translation is CSARPGAEAFF.

The J gene is TRBJ2-2, the V gene TRBV20-1, with D uncertain. Trimming left V 1 base short and J 3 bases short, with 9 bases between. Germline V gene data show CDR1 as DFQATT and CDR2 as SNEGSKA (reference sequence). This CDR3 region has 14 residues. CDR3 loop: CSARAQVHTGELFF. CDR3 DNA: TGCAGTGCTAGAGCGCAGGTCCACACCGGGGAGCTGTTTTTT.

This clonotype has more than one count but fewer than ten. The J gene is TRBJ1-1, the V gene TRBV9, with 7 nucleotides matching TRBD1. Per germline, CDR1 SGDLS and CDR2 YYNGEE. The length of the CDR3 is 14 residues. After removal of 4 bases from V and 0 bases from J, the junction contained 3 bases not matched to a gene. CDR3 sequence (DNA): TGTGCCAGCAGCCCCCAGGGGGTGAACACTGAAGCTTTCTTT. Its protein product is CASSPQGVNTEAFF.

This clonotype showed up just a few times. The DNA of the CDR3 is TGTGCCACCAGTAGAAAGCGGGGCTGGCAAGAGACCCAGTACTTC. It codes for CATSRKRGWQETQYF. The chain links TRBV15 to TRBJ2-5, with 7 bases matching TRBD2. V trimming: 6 bases; J trimming: 2 bases; junction bases outside the gene matches: 9. The CDR3 covers 15 residues. From germline, CDR1 is LNHNV and CDR2 YYDKDF (reference sequence).

This clonotype was detected a few times. The chain has TRBV12-3 or TRBV12-4 and TRBJ1-2; no definite D call. This CDR3 comprises 10 residues. The V gene lost 5 bases and the J gene lost 5 bases, with 3 bases spanning the gap. The CDR3 loop is CASSRYGYTF. In DNA form, the CDR3 reads TGTGCCAGCAGTCGTTATGGCTACACCTTC.

This clonotype was observed a handful of times. CDR3 sequence: CSASFPGGAGNEQFF. The DNA for the CDR3 is TGCAGTGCTAGTTTCCCCGGGGGCGCGGGCAATGAGCAGTTCTTC. The V and J genes are TRBV20-1 and TRBJ2-1; either TRBD1 or TRBD2 may fit D (6 bases each). The CDR3 sequence is 15 residues long. The V gene lost 3 bases and the J gene lost 6 bases, with 18 bases spanning the gap. CDR1 and CDR2 from the germline V gene are DFQATT and SNEGSKA (reference sequence).

This clonotype was picked up many times. The rearrangement joins TRBV20-1 to TRBJ2-1; 7 positions match TRBD1. The CDR3 extends over 16 amino acids. Trimming cost V 5 bases and J 0 bases; bases outside gene matches: 10. Germline V gives CDR1 DFQATT, CDR2 SNEGSKA (reference sequence). CDR3 DNA: TGCAGTGCTCGGCACTTACAGGGGAACTCCTACAATGAGCAGTTCTTC. Translated: CSARHLQGNSYNEQFF.

This clonotype was seen at least ten times. The V and J genes are TRBV7-2 and TRBJ2-2; D not resolved. This CDR3 has 14 residues. Trimming took off 3 bases at V and 3 bases at J, with 8 bases between the two ends. Looked up from germline, CDR1 is SGHTA and CDR2 is FQGNSA. CDR3 DNA: TGTGCCAGCAGCTTTCAAAGTTACACCGGGGAGCTGTTTTTT. It translates to CASSFQSYTGELFF.

In its sample, this clonotype was seen many times. The V and J genes are TRBV28 and TRBJ2-5; 8 bases are shared with TRBD2. Germline CDR1 reads MDHEN; CDR2 reads SYDVKM. V shed 3 bases, J shed 4 bases, and the junction held 4 bases outside the gene matches. The CDR3 length is 14 residues. For the CDR3, the DNA is TGTGCCAGCAGTTTGTACCGGGGGGGAGAGACCCAGTACTTC. Amino acid sequence: CASSLYRGGETQYF.

This clonotype was recorded at least ten times. This chain connects TRBV19 to TRBJ1-5; 7 bases match TRBD1. The germline V gene has CDR1 LNHDA and CDR2 SQIVND (reference sequence). The CDR3 totals 15 residues. With 6 bases clipped from V and 1 base from J, the junction kept 6 bases outside the gene matches. The CDR3: CASSTGTASNQPQHF. In DNA, the CDR3 is TGTGCCAGTAGCACAGGGACAGCAAGCAATCAGCCCCAGCATTTT.